These 15 T cell receptor beta chains were sequenced from one sample in a study of cytomegalovirus exposure and HLA in healthy donors. 60 Vbeta and 13 Jbeta primers were used in PCR. Clones were read by immunoSEQ multiplex PCR, and TCRdb kept only the in-frame ones, dropping some. In the table there are around 170,000 clones, approximately 79% of which are singletons. Sequenced sample: PBMCs. Receptor source: a woman in her thirties or forties in good health and CMV-seronegative.

The chain couples TRBV2 to TRBJ2-7; 7 bases fit TRBD1. Trimming took 3 bases from V and 3 from J; bases not matched to a gene: 5. This CDR3 comprises 14 residues. CDR1 is SNHLY and CDR2 is FYNNEI in the germline V gene. The CDR3, as DNA: TGTGCCAGCAGTGACGGGACAGCAGTCTACGAGCAGTACTTC. This encodes CASSDGTAVYEQYF. The variable domain in full, with the rest retrieved from reference TRBV2 and TRBJ2-7, is EPEVTQTPSHQVTQMGQEVILRCVPISNHLYFYWYRQILGQKVEFLVSFYNNEISEKSEIFDDQFSVERPDGSNFTLKIRSTKLEDSAMYFCASSDGTAVYEQYFGPGTRLTVT.

The V and J genes are TRBV13 and TRBJ2-1; D is perhaps TRBD2 (6 bases). This CDR3 is 17 amino acids long. Trimming pared 0 bases from V and 3 bases from J, leaving 15 bases between. Germline lookup yields CDR1 PRHDT and CDR2 FYEKMQ (reference sequence). CDR3 amino acids: CASSLGRGMGGYNEQFF. In DNA form, the CDR3 reads TGTGCCAGCAGCTTAGGCCGTGGGATGGGGGGCTACAATGAGCAGTTCTTC.

The chain has TRBV5-4 and TRBJ2-6; 7 bases align to TRBD1. Germline V gives CDR1 SGHNT, CDR2 YYREEE (reference sequence). J gave up 4 bases and V 4 bases, and 5 bases lay outside the gene matches. This CDR3 has 15 amino acids. CDR3 nucleotides: TGTGCCAGCAGCGGTACAGGGGCCGGGGCCAACGTCCTGACTTTC. Translation: CASSGTGAGANVLTF. Together with reference TRBV5-4 and TRBJ2-6, the CDR3 gives the full variable domain: ETGVTQSPTHLIKTRGQQVTLRCSSQSGHNTVSWYQQALGQGPQFIFQYYREEENGRGNFPPRFSGLQFPNYSSELNVNALELDDSALYLCASSGTGAGANVLTFGAGSRLTVL.

The gene calls are TRBV2 and TRBJ1-3, with D unresolved. Trimming took 0 bases from V and 0 from J, leaving 6 bases between them. The CDR3 is 15 amino acids. Germline CDR1 reads SNHLY; CDR2 reads FYNNEI. The DNA for the CDR3 is TGTGCCAGCAGTGAAGCGGGCAGCTCTGGAAACACCATATATTTT. This codes for CASSEAGSSGNTIYF.

This clone turned up a few times. The chain couples TRBV27 to TRBJ2-3, with 9 nucleotides matching TRBD1. The J segment lost 8 bases and the V segment lost 4 bases, leaving 7 bases of the junction unmatched. This CDR3 has 14 residues. Germline V gene lookup returns CDR1 MNHEY and CDR2 SMNVEV (reference sequence). This chain's CDR3 is CASSSGTGSGTQYF. The DNA for the CDR3 is TGTGCCAGCAGTTCCGGGACAGGGTCGGGTACGCAGTATTTT.

The genes are TRBV11-2 and TRBJ1-4; tentative D call: TRBD1 (5 bases). The CDR3 is made up of 14 amino acids. The V gene's germline CDR1 is SGHAT and CDR2 FQNNGV. The V end lost 5 bases, the J end lost 8 bases, and 15 bases lay between the germline ends. The CDR3 DNA reads as TGTGCCAGCAGCAGGCCGGGGGTGGGGGAAAAACTGTTTTTT. It encodes CASSRPGVGEKLFF.

This clone showed up just a few times. In DNA form, the CDR3 reads TGTGCCAGTAGTATGATTAGCGGGGCCAGCACAGATACGCAGTATTTT. Amino acids: CASSMISGASTDTQYF. The V gene is TRBV19, the J gene TRBJ2-3; TRBD2 matches 8 bases. Looked up from germline, CDR1 is LNHDA and CDR2 is SQIVND (reference sequence). This CDR3 contains 16 residues. Trimming removed 3 bases from V and 0 bases from J; junction bases left unmatched: 5.

The chain employs TRBV2 and TRBJ1-4, with TRBD1 matching 7 bases. The CDR3 runs to 14 residues. CDR1 and CDR2 from the germline V gene are SNHLY and FYNNEI. The V segment lost 5 bases and the J segment 5 bases; nucleotides outside the gene matches: 5. As DNA, the CDR3 is TGTGCCAGCAGTAACAGGGGATTAAATGAAAAACTGTTTTTT. Protein: CASSNRGLNEKLFF. Combining the CDR3 with reference TRBV2 and TRBJ1-4 gives the whole variable domain EPEVTQTPSHQVTQMGQEVILRCVPISNHLYFYWYRQILGQKVEFLVSFYNNEISEKSEIFDDQFSVERPDGSNFTLKIRSTKLEDSAMYFCASSNRGLNEKLFFGSGTQLSVL.

This rearrangement joins TRBV7-9 to TRBJ2-1; 7 bases match TRBD2. The CDR3 is 13 residues long. After removal of 5 bases from V and 5 bases from J, the junction contained 3 bases not matched to a gene. Germline V lookup: CDR1 SEHNR, CDR2 FQNEAQ (reference sequence). CDR3 in DNA: TGTGCCAGCAGCCAGGGAGGGCACAATGAGCAGTTCTTC. Its protein product is CASSQGGHNEQFF.

The rearrangement links TRBV18 to TRBJ2-7; 8 nucleotides align to TRBD1. Trimming cost V 2 bases and J 0 bases; bases outside gene matches: 9. This CDR3 is 17 amino acids long. The germline CDR1 and CDR2 sequences are KGHSH and LQKENI. In DNA form, the CDR3 reads TGTGCCAGCTCACCAACAAAGGGACAGGCCAACTCCTACGAGCAGTACTTC. Residues: CASSPTKGQANSYEQYF. Full variable domain (remainder filled in from reference TRBV18 and TRBJ2-7): NAGVMQNPRHLVRRRGQEARLRCSPMKGHSHVYWYRQLPEEGLKFMVYLQKENIIDESGMPKERFSAEFPKEGPSILRIQQVVRGDSAAYFCASSPTKGQANSYEQYFGPGTRLTVT.

This clone showed up just once. The rearrangement links TRBV30 to TRBJ1-2; TRBD1 aligns across 12 bases. CDR1 is GTSNPN and CDR2 is SVGIG in the germline V gene (reference sequence). The CDR3 sequence is 13 residues long. The V segment lost 8 bases and the J segment 6 bases; nucleotides outside the gene matches: 7. The CDR3 nucleotides are TGTGCCCGTTCCGGGACAGGGGGCCATGGCTACACCTTC. Protein sequence: CARSGTGGHGYTF.

The V gene is TRBV29-1, the J gene TRBJ1-1; D not resolved. V was cut by 7 bases and J by 0 bases, with 9 bases left in between. The V gene's germline CDR1 is SQVTM and CDR2 ANQGSEA. The CDR3 runs 12 residues. CDR3 nucleotide sequence: TGCAGCGCCTGGGAGTTGAACACTGAAGCTTTCTTT. Encoded protein: CSAWELNTEAFF.

V is TRBV9 and J is TRBJ2-5; TRBD2 aligns across 13 bases. This CDR3 is built from 17 residues. The germline CDR1 and CDR2 sequences are SGDLS and YYNGEE. The trim removed 3 bases at V and 0 bases at J, leaving 5 bases unmatched. CDR3 DNA sequence: TGTGCCAGCAGCGGGACTAGCGGGAGCCTGTACCAAGAGACCCAGTACTTC. Its translation is CASSGTSGSLYQETQYF.

Only a few counts were recorded for this clone. This rearrangement joins TRBV6-5 to TRBJ2-1; D is uncertain. The CDR3 totals 15 residues. V was cut by 4 bases and J by 0 bases, with 10 bases left in between. Germline V CDR1 and CDR2: MNHEY, SVGAGI. CDR3 coding DNA: TGTGCCAGCAGTTCCCTGGCAGGCTCCTACAATGAGCAGTTCTTC. Translating it yields CASSSLAGSYNEQFF.

This clone has only a few counts. The rearrangement joins TRBV6-1 to TRBJ1-5; D is possibly TRBD1 (5 bases). The germline V gene has CDR1 MNHNS and CDR2 SASEGT. This CDR3 has 14 amino acids. V gave up 1 base and J gave up 5 bases, with 9 bases separating them. CDR3 bases: TGTGCCAGCAGTGAAGGGACAAACGATCAGCCCCAGCATTTT. Translating gives CASSEGTNDQPQHF.